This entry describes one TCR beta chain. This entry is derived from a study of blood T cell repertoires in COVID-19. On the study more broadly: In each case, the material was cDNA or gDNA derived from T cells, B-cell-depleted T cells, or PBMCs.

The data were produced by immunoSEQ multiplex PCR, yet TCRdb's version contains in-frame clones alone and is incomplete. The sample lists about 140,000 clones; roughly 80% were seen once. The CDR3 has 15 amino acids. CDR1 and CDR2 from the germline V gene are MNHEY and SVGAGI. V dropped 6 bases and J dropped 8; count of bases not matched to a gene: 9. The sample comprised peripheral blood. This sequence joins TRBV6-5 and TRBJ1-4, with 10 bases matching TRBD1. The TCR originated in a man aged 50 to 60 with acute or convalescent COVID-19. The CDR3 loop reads CASSPDRGLGEKLFF. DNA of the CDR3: TGTGCCAGCAGCCCCGACAGGGGGCTAGGGGAAAAACTGTTTTTT.